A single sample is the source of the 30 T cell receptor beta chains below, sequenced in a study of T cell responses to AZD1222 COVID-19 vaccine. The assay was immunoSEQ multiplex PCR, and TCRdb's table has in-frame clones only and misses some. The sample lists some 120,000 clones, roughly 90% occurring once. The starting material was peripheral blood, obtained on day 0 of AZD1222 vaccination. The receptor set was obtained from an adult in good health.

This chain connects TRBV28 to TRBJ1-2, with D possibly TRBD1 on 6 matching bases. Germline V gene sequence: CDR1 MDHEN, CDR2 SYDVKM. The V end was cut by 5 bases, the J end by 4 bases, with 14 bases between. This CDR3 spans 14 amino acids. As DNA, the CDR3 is TGTGCCAGCAGTGTAGGGGGGCAGGGCTATGGCTACACCTTC. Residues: CASSVGGQGYGYTF.

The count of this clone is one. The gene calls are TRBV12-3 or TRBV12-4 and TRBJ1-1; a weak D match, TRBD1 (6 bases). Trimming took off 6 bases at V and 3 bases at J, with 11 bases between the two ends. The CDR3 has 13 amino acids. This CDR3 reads CASSLQGHTEAFF. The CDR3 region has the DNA TGTGCCAGCAGCCTACAGGGTCACACTGAAGCTTTCTTT.

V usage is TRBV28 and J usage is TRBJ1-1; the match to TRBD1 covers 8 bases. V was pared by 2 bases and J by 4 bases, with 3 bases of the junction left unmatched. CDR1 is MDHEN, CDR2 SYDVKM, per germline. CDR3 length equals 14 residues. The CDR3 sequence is CASSLTGGGTEAFF. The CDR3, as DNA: TGTGCCAGCAGTTTAACAGGGGGGGGCACTGAAGCTTTCTTT.

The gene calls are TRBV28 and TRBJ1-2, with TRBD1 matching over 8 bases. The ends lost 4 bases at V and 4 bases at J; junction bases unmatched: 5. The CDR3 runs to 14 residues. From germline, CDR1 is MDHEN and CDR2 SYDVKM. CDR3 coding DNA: TGTGCCAGCAGTTCTGGACAGGGTGGCTATGGCTACACCTTC. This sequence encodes CASSSGQGGYGYTF.

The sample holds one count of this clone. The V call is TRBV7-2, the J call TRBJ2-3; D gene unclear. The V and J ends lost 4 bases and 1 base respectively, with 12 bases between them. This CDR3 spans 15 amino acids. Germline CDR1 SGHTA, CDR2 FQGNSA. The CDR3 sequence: CASSSNSDRTDTQYF. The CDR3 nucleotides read TGTGCCAGCAGCTCAAACTCGGACCGCACAGATACGCAGTATTTT.

CDR3 sequence (DNA): TGTGCCAGCAGTCTTCCCAGGGTCGGGCAGGGCTACGAGCAGTACTTC. It translates to CASSLPRVGQGYEQYF. V is TRBV7-3 and J is TRBJ2-7, with TRBD1 as a possible D gene (5 bases). The CDR3 has 16 residues. CDR1 and CDR2 from the germline V gene are SGHTA and FQGTGA. V gave up 6 bases and J gave up 3 bases, with 21 bases separating them.

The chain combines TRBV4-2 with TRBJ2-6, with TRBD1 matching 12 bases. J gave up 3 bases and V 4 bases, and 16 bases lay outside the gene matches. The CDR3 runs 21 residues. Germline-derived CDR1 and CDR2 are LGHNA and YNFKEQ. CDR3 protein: CASSLPPWDRGPWGGANVLTF. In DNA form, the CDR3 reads TGTGCCAGCAGCCTCCCCCCCTGGGACAGGGGGCCCTGGGGTGGGGCCAACGTCCTGACTTTC.

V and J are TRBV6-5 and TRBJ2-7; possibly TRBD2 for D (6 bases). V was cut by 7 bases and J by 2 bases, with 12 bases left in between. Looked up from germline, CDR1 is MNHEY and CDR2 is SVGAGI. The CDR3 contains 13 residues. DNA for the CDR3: TGTGCCAGCAAGAGCGGGCTAGCCTACGAGCAGTACTTC. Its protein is CASKSGLAYEQYF.

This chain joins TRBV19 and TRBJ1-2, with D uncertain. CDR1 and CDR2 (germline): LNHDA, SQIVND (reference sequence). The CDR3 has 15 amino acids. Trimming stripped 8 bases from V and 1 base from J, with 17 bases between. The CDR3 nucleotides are TGTGCCAGTTCTGGTTACAAGGAGCGTAACTATGGCTACACCTTC. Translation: CASSGYKERNYGYTF.

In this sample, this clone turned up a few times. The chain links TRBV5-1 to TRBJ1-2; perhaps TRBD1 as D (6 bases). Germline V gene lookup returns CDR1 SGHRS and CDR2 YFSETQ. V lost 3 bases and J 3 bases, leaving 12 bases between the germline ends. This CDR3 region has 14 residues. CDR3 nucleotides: TGCGCCAGCAGCTCGGCAGGGGACTACTATGGCTACACCTTC. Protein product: CASSSAGDYYGYTF.

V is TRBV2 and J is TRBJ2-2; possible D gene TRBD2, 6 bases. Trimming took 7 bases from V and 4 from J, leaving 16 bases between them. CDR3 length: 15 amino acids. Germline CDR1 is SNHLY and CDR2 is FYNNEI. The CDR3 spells CASIREVALTGELFF. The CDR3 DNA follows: TGTGCCAGCATCAGGGAGGTAGCCCTCACCGGGGAGCTGTTTTTT.

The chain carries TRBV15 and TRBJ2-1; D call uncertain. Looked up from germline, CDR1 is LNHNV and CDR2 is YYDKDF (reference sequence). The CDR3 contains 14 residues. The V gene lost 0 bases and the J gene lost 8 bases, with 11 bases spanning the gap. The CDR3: CATSRDQTPDEQFF. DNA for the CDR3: TGTGCCACCAGCAGAGATCAAACCCCCGATGAGCAGTTCTTC.

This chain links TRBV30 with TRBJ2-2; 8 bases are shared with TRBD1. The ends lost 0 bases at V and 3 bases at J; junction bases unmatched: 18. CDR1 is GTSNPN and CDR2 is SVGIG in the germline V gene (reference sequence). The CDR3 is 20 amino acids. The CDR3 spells CAWSVVSGGASPLYTGELFF. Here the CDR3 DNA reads TGTGCCTGGAGTGTAGTTTCAGGGGGCGCATCCCCCCTTTACACCGGGGAGCTGTTTTTT.

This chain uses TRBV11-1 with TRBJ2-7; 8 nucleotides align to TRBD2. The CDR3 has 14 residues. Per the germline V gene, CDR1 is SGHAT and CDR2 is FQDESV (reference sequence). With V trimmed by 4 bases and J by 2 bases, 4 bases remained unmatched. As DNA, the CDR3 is TGTGCCAGCAGCTCGCCGGGACTAGCCTACGAGCAGTACTTC. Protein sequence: CASSSPGLAYEQYF.

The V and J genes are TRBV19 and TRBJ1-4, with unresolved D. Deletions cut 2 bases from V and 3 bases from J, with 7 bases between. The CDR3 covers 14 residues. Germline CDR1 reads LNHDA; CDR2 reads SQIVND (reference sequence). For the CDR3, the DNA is TGTGCCAGTAGTATACTGGGAGCTAATGAAAAACTGTTTTTT. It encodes CASSILGANEKLFF.

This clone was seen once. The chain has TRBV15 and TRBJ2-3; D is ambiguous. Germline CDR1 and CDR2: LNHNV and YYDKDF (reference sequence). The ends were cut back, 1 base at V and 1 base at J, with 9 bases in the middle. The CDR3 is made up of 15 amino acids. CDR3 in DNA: TGTGCCACCAGCAGAGCGGCCCCCGGCACAGATACGCAGTATTTT. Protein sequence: CATSRAAPGTDTQYF.

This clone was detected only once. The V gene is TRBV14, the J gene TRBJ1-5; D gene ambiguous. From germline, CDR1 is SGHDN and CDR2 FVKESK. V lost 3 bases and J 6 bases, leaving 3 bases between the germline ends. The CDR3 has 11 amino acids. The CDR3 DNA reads TGTGCCAGCAGCCAGGGTCAGCCCCAGCATTTT. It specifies CASSQGQPQHF.

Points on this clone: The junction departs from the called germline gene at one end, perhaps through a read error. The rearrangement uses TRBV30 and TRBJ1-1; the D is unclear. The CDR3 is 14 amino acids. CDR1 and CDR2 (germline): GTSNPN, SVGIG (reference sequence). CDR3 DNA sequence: TGTGCCTGCAGTGCAGGACGGATGAACACTGAAGCTTTCTTT. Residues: CACSAGRMNTEAFF. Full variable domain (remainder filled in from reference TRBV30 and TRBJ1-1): SQTIHQWPATLVQPVGSPLSLECTVEGTSNPNLYWYRQAAGRGLQLLFYSVGIGQISSEVPQNLSASRPQDRQFILSSKKLLLSDSGFYLCACSAGRMNTEAFFGQGTRLTVV.

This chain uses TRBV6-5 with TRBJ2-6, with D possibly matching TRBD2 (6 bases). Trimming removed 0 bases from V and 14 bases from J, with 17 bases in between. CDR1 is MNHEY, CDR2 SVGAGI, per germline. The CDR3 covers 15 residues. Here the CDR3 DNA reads TGTGCCAGCAGTTACTCTCCCCCGGGACTTCCGTTCCTGACTTTC. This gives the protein CASSYSPPGLPFLTF.

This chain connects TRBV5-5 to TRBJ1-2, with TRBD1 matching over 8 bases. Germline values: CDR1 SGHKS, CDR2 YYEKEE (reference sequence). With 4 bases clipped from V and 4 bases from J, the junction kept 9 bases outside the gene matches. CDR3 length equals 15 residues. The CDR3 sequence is CASSPADRAIYGYTF. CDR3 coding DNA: TGTGCCAGCAGCCCGGCGGACAGGGCGATCTATGGCTACACCTTC.

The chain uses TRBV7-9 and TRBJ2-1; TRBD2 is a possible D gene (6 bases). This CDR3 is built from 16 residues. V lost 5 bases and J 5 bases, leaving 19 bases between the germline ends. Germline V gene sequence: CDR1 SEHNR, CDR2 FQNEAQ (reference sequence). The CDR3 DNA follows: TGTGCCAGCAGCGTTCCAGGACTAACCGTCGACAATGAGCAGTTCTTC. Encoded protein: CASSVPGLTVDNEQFF.

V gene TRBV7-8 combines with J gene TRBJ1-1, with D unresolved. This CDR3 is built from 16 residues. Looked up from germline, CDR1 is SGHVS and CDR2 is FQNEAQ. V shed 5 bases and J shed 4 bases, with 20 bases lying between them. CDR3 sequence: CASSPVVGAVGTEAFF. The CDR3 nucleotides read TGTGCCAGCAGCCCTGTCGTTGGTGCGGTGGGCACTGAAGCTTTCTTT.

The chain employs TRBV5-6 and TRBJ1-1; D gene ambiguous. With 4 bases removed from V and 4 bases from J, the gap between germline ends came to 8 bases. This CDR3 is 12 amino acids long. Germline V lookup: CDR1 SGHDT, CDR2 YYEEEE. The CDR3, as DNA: TGTGCCAGCAGCGTGGACCGCACTGAAGCTTTCTTT. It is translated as CASSVDRTEAFF.

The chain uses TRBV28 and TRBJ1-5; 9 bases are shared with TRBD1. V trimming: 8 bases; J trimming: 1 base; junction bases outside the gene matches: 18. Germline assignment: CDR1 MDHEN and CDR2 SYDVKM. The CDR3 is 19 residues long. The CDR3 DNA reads TGTGCCAGCCGTCTCCGACAGGGGGGTCGTTTTGGGAGCAATCAGCCCCAGCATTTT. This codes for CASRLRQGGRFGSNQPQHF.

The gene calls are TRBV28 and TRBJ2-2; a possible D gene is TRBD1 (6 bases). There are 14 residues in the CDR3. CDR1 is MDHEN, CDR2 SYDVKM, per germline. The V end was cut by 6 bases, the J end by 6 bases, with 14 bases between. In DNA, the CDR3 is TGTGCCAGCAGACTCTCTGGACAGTCCGGGGAGCTGTTTTTT. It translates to CASRLSGQSGELFF.

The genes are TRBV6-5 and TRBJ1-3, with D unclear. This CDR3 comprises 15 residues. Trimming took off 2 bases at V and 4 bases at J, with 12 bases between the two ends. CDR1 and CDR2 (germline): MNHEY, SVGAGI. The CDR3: CASSYQIYRGNTIYF. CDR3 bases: TGTGCCAGCAGTTACCAAATCTACCGAGGAAACACCATATATTTT.

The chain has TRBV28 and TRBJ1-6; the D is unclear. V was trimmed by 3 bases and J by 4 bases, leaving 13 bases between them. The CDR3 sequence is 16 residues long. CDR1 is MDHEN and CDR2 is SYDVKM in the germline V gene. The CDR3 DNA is TGTGCCAGCAGTTTCCGGTCAGCCTATTATAATTCACCCCTCCACTTT. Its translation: CASSFRSAYYNSPLHF.

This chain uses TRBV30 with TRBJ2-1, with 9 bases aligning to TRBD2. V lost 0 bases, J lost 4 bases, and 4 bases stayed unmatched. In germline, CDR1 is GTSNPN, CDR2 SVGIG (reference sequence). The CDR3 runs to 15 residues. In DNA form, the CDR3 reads TGTGCCTGGAGTGTAGAGCTAGCGGGGTACAATGAGCAGTTCTTC. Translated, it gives CAWSVELAGYNEQFF.

This CDR3 reads CASSYLASGANVLTF. Written as DNA, the CDR3 is TGTGCCAGCAGTTATTTAGCTTCTGGGGCCAACGTCCTGACTTTC. The rearrangement links TRBV6-5 to TRBJ2-6; the D is unclear. This CDR3 comprises 15 residues. V gave up 3 bases and J gave up 1 base, with 7 bases separating them. Looked up from germline, CDR1 is MNHEY and CDR2 is SVGAGI.

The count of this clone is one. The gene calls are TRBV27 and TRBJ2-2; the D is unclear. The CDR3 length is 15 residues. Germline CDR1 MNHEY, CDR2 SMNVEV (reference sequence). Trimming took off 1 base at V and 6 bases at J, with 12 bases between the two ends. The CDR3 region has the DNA TGTGCCAGCAGTTTATATCAGCCTCCCGCCGGGGAGCTGTTTTTT. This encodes CASSLYQPPAGELFF.